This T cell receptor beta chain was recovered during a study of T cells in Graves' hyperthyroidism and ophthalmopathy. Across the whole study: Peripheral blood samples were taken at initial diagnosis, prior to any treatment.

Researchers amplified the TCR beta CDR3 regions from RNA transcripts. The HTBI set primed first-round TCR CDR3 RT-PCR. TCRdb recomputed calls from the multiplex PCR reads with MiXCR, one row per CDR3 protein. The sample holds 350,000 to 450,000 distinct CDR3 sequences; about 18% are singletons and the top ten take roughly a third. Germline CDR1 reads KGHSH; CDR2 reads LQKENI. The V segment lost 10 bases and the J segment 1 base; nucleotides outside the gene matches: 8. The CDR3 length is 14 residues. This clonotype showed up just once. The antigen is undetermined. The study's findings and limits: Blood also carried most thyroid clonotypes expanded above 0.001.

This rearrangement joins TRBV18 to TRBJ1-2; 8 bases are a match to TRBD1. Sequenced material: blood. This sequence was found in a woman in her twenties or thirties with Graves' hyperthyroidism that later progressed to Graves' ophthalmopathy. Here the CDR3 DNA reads TGTGCCACCTTCGGACAGGGACTTAACTATGGCTACACCTTC. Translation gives CATFGQGLNYGYTF.